These T cell receptor beta chains were read from a single sample in a study of CD4+ T cells in melanoma. Sequencing was performed with immunoSEQ multiplex PCR; in TCRdb, only in-frame clones are kept and a portion is missing. The table includes around 18,000 clones, roughly 85% detected once. Source material: cells from a culture (not recorded whether cultured in vitro). These receptors came from a human donor with melanoma. Each CDR3 is given with its conserved first and last residue. A D gene is named only where the DNA matches it firmly. Clone size is stated in some rows and not others, as once, few, many or a class when expanded.

abundance | j_gene | v_gene | d_gene | CDR3aa | CDR3nt
few | TRBJ1-2 | TRBV4-1 | . | CASSQDLGDWAPCTF | TGCGCCAGCAGCCAAGATCTCGGGGATTGGGCACCTTGCACCTTC
few | TRBJ1-2 | TRBV6-1 | . | CASSEQGRMNYGYTF | TGTGCCAGCAGTGAACAAGGACGGATGAACTATGGCTACACCTTC
. | TRBJ1-2 | TRBV7-8 | . | CASSLVGRGELLYGYTF | TGTGCCAGCAGCTTAGTCGGCCGTGGAGAACTACTCTATGGCTACACCTTC
. | TRBJ2-5 | TRBV11-2 | TRBD1 | CASRITGGRQETQYF | TGTGCCAGCAGAATTACAGGGGGACGCCAAGAGACCCAGTACTTC
. | TRBJ1-6 | TRBV30 | . | CAWSVRTGKTPLHF | TGTGCCTGGAGTGTGAGAACAGGGAAGACACCCCTCCACTTT
. | TRBJ1-1 | TRBV11-2 | TRBD1 | CASSSHRQGAPNTEAFF | TGTGCCAGCAGCTCCCACCGACAGGGGGCACCGAACACTGAAGCTTTCTTT
. | TRBJ2-1 | TRBV5-6 | . | CASSSGGLNEQFF | TGTGCCAGCAGCTCCGGGGGTCTGAATGAGCAGTTCTTC
. | TRBJ2-1 | TRBV7-3 | TRBD2 | CASSLTSGTNNEQFF | TGTGCCAGCAGCTTAACTAGCGGGACAAACAATGAGCAGTTCTTC
. | TRBJ1-2 | TRBV5-6 | TRBD1 | CASSSRDRGGLDYGYTF | TGTGCCAGCAGCTCACGGGACAGGGGAGGGCTAGACTATGGCTACACCTTC
. | TRBJ1-2 | TRBV5-1 | . | CASSSEQGRGYTF | TGCGCCAGCAGCTCTGAACAGGGTCGCGGGTACACCTTC
. | TRBJ2-2 | TRBV6-1 | . | CASSVGGGTGELFF | TGTGCCAGCAGTGTCGGAGGAGGCACCGGGGAGCTGTTTTTT
. | TRBJ2-7 | TRBV5-5 | TRBD2 | CASSGGLDKQYF | TGTGCCAGCAGCGGGGGACTAGATAAGCAGTACTTC
. | TRBJ1-4 | TRBV12-5 | . | CARIRKLFF | TGTGCTAGGATTAGAAAACTGTTTTTT
. | TRBJ2-1 | TRBV27 | . | CASSLSRFSSSYNEQFF | TGTGCCAGCAGTTTATCGAGGTTTTCGAGCTCCTACAATGAGCAGTTCTTC
. | TRBJ2-5 | TRBV18 | . | CASSPPSYETQYF | TGTGCCAGCTCACCACCGTCCTACGAGACCCAGTACTTC
. | TRBJ2-2 | TRBV29-1 | . | CSALIGPGRGGELFF | TGCAGCGCGCTCATCGGCCCGGGGCGGGGCGGGGAGCTGTTTTTT
. | TRBJ1-2 | TRBV10-1 | TRBD1 | CASKDRDYGYTF | TGCGCCAGCAAGGACAGGGACTATGGCTACACCTTC
. | TRBJ1-3 | TRBV2 | . | CASRRTQGTGNTIYF | TGTGCCAGCAGACGGACTCAGGGAACTGGAAACACCATATATTTT
. | TRBJ2-3 | TRBV15 | . | CATGRGGELKDTQYF | TGTGCCACGGGGAGGGGGGGCGAGCTCAAGGATACGCAGTATTTT
. | TRBJ2-5 | TRBV30 | . | CAWSVLGSQETQYF | TGTGCCTGGAGTGTACTTGGGTCTCAAGAGACCCAGTACTTC
. | TRBJ2-2 | TRBV5-4 | TRBD2 | CASSSIAGGQNTGELFF | TGTGCCAGCAGCTCAATAGCGGGGGGGCAGAACACCGGGGAGCTGTTTTTT
. | TRBJ2-5 | TRBV15 | . | CATSLGETQYF | TGTGCCACCAGTCTCGGTGAGACCCAGTACTTC
. | TRBJ2-1 | TRBV19 | . | CASRRDSYNEQFF | TGTGCCAGTCGACGCGACAGTTACAATGAGCAGTTCTTC
. | TRBJ1-2 | TRBV18 | TRBD1 | CASSPSAGTGHKYYGYTF | TGTGCCAGCTCACCAAGTGCCGGGACAGGGCATAAATACTATGGCTACACCTTC
. | TRBJ2-7 | TRBV6-5 | TRBD1 | CASSYQGQGIYEQYF | TGTGCCAGCAGTTATCAGGGACAGGGGATTTACGAGCAGTACTTC
. | TRBJ2-1 | TRBV18 | TRBD2 | CASSPLAGDYGEQFF | TGTGCCAGCTCACCACTAGCGGGGGATTACGGAGAGCAGTTCTTC
once | TRBJ2-7 | TRBV6-5 | . | CASGTTVEQYF | TGTGCCAGCGGCACCACCGTCGAGCAGTACTTC
. | TRBJ2-7 | TRBV9 | TRBD1 | CASSVVSRDGTGAFEQYF | TGTGCCAGCAGCGTAGTTAGCCGAGATGGGACAGGGGCGTTCGAGCAGTACTTC
. | TRBJ1-2 | TRBV4-1 | . | CASSQDGRARGYTF | TGCGCCAGCAGCCAAGATGGCAGAGCGAGGGGCTACACCTTC
few | TRBJ1-1 | TRBV5-6 | . | CASSQGLTYGRAFF | TGTGCCAGCAGCCAGGGGCTCACTTACGGAAGAGCTTTCTTT
. | TRBJ1-3 | TRBV6-1 | . | CASRLGTVGNTIYF | TGTGCCAGCAGGTTAGGGACGGTTGGAAACACCATATATTTT
. | TRBJ2-7 | TRBV7-6 | . | CASSPVPTSEQYF | TGTGCCAGCAGCCCGGTTCCTACGTCCGAGCAGTACTTC
few | TRBJ1-1 | TRBV5-4 | . | CAYYSVGAWAEAFF | TGTGCCTATTATAGTGTTGGGGCTTGGGCTGAAGCTTTCTTT
. | TRBJ1-6 | TRBV9 | . | CASSVGGYSPLHF | TGTGCCAGCAGCGTAGGGGGGTATTCACCCCTCCACTTT